The source of this T cell receptor beta chain is a study of shared clonotypes between healthy human individuals. The CDR3 length is 17 residues. Trimming took 5 bases from V and 8 from J; bases not matched to a gene: 17. The germline gives CDR1 MNHEY, CDR2 SMNVEV (reference sequence). Terminally differentiated effector memory CD45RA+ cells were excluded by CCR7 positive selection of CD45RO-negative cells. Sequenced by immunoSEQ multiplex PCR; TCRdb stores in-frame clones only, minus some. The table records around 2,000,000 clones, roughly 94% of them present only once. On this clone itself: Its antigen remains unidentified.

General study results and limits: Naive subsets usually exceeded memory subsets in estimated richness. Sampling was confined to blood; repertoires within tissues likely differ.

The chain employs TRBV27 and TRBJ1-2, with 10 bases identical to TRBD1. Sequences were obtained from naive CD8+ T cells sorted from blood. The clonotype comes from a man between 18 and 29 years old in good health. CDR3 in amino acids: CASSPLAGTGESQGYTF. CDR3 nucleotide sequence: TGTGCCAGCAGTCCCCTGGCCGGGACAGGGGAATCTCAGGGCTACACCTTC.